Below are 6 T cell receptor beta chains sequenced from a single sample in a study of blood T cell repertoires in COVID-19. Profiled with immunoSEQ multiplex PCR; TCRdb holds only in-frame clones, not every one. The sample lists roughly 200,000 clones, approximately 87% occurring once. Source material: peripheral blood. The origin of the receptors is a person between 65 and 79 years old with COVID-19, enrolled during active disease.

CDR3 region: CASSQVPRRRGNTEAFF. The CDR3 nucleotides read TGTGCCAGCAGCCAAGTTCCCCGCCGCAGGGGAAACACTGAAGCTTTCTTT. The chain is built from TRBV3-1 (or the pseudogene TRBV3-2) and TRBJ1-1, with D maybe TRBD1 (6 bases). The V and J ends lost 1 base and 2 bases respectively, with 17 bases between them. The CDR3 covers 17 residues. CDR1 is LGHDT and CDR2 is YNNKEL in the germline V gene (reference sequence).

V is TRBV12-3 or TRBV12-4 and J is TRBJ2-1; 7 bases agree with TRBD1. After removal of 7 bases from V and 5 bases from J, the junction contained 5 bases not matched to a gene. The CDR3 extends over 13 amino acids. The CDR3 region is CASIYRGNNEQFF. For the CDR3, the DNA is TGTGCCAGCATTTACAGGGGAAACAATGAGCAGTTCTTC.

This clone was counted a few times. The chain carries TRBV30 and TRBJ2-2; D is unclear. V lost 4 bases and J 5 bases, leaving 14 bases between the germline ends. This CDR3 region has 14 residues. Per the germline V gene, CDR1 is GTSNPN and CDR2 is SVGIG (reference sequence). In DNA, the CDR3 is TGTGCCTGGAAGAGGTTGGCCATGACCGGGGAGCTGTTTTTT. Translating gives CAWKRLAMTGELFF.

The CDR3, as DNA: TGCGCCAGCAACGGTCAGTTCTTC. Protein sequence: CASNGQFF. The chain has TRBV10-1 and TRBJ2-1; no clear D gene. The CDR3 runs to 8 residues. Germline CDR1 is WNHNN and CDR2 is SYGVQD (reference sequence). Trimming removed 7 bases at V and 13 bases at J, with 5 bases between.

This clone was found once. The genes are TRBV10-3 and TRBJ2-1; a possible D gene is TRBD2 (6 bases). This CDR3 is built from 13 residues. In germline, CDR1 is ENHRY, CDR2 SYGVKD. Trimming took off 8 bases at V and 4 bases at J, with 12 bases between the two ends. CDR3 nucleotide sequence: TGTGCCATCGGAGGGACTCTTTACAATGAGCAGTTCTTC. Residues: CAIGGTLYNEQFF.

The chain uses TRBV19 and TRBJ1-3; D is unresolved. V was shortened by 2 bases and J by 0 bases, with 8 bases between the two germline ends. The length of the CDR3 is 15 residues. Per the germline V gene, CDR1 is LNHDA and CDR2 is SQIVND (reference sequence). DNA of the CDR3: TGTGCCAGTAGTATAACCGGGTACTCTGGAAACACCATATATTTT. It yields the protein CASSITGYSGNTIYF.